This T cell receptor (beta chain) was recovered during a study of early T cells in non-severe SARS-CoV-2 infection. Study-level results: Matching against VDJdb likely underestimated virus-specific expansions, favoring anti-spike CD8.

The TCR library protocol was used to attach unique molecular identifiers. These identifiers were attached to individual cDNA molecules. TCRdb reprocessed the 5' RACE reads via MiXCR and lists one record per CDR3 protein. The table includes about 42,000 distinct CDR3 sequences, over 6% detected once. With 7 bases removed from V and 4 bases from J, the gap between germline ends came to 14 bases. CDR3 size: 13 residues. From germline, CDR1 is SNHLY and CDR2 FYNNEI. As for this clonotype: Antigen unknown.

The rearrangement joins TRBV2 to TRBJ2-7; D is undetermined. Material for sequencing was whole blood. The TCR comes from an adult who was a healthcare worker with PCR-confirmed SARS-CoV-2 infection or an uninfected control (not recorded which). CDR3 amino acids: CASKVQDRYEQYF. CDR3 coding DNA: TGTGCCAGCAAGGTGCAGGATAGGTACGAGCAGTACTTC.